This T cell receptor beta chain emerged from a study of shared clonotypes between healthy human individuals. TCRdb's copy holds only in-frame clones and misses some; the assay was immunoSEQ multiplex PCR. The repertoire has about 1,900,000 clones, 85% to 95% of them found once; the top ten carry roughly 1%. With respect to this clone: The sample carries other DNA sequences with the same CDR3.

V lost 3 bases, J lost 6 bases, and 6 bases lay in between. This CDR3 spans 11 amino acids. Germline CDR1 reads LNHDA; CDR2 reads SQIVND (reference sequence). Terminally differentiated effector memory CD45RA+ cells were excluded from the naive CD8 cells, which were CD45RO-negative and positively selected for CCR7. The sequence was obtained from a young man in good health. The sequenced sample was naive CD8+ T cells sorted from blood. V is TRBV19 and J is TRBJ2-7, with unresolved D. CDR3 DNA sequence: TGTGCCAGTAGTATGGGCCCCGAGCAGTACTTC. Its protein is CASSMGPEQYF.